A selection of T cell receptor beta chains follows, all from one sample in a study of shared clonotypes between healthy human individuals. Here immunoSEQ multiplex PCR was the method, and the copy in TCRdb shows in-frame clones only, minus some. The sample has some 660,000 clones, more than 70% seen once. Sequencing was done on a sample of memory CD4+ T cells sorted from blood. The receptors here all came from a woman aged 25 to 39 in good health. CDR3s include the opening cysteine and the closing phenylalanine or tryptophan. D genes are given only for firm matches. A clone size is listed for some rows: how often the clone was seen (once, few, many), or a class if it is expanded.

CDR3 DNA: TGTGCCAGCGACCCGGGACAGGGGCGTCTGAACACTGAAGCTTTCTTT; CDR3 protein: CASDPGQGRLNTEAFF; V gene: TRBV28; clone size: .; D gene: TRBD1; J gene: TRBJ1-1
CDR3 DNA: TGTGCCAGCAGCTTTTCGAGCTCCTACAATGAGCAGTTCTTC; CDR3 protein: CASSFSSSYNEQFF; V gene: TRBV11-2; clone size: once; D gene: .; J gene: TRBJ2-1
CDR3 DNA: TGCGCCAGCAGCCCCGACCAGAGGGGGGCTTTATACGAGCAGTACTTC; CDR3 protein: CASSPDQRGALYEQYF; V gene: TRBV5-1; clone size: once; D gene: .; J gene: TRBJ2-7
CDR3 DNA: TGTGCCAGCAGTTACTCAGGGGGTAATACCGGAAACACCATATATTTT; CDR3 protein: CASSYSGGNTGNTIYF; V gene: TRBV6-6; clone size: .; D gene: .; J gene: TRBJ1-3
CDR3 DNA: TGCGCCAGCAGCGGAATAGCGGGCGGGGATACGCAGTATTTT; CDR3 protein: CASSGIAGGDTQYF; V gene: TRBV5-1; clone size: many; D gene: TRBD2; J gene: TRBJ2-3
CDR3 DNA: TGTGCCAGCAGCTTAGTGTCCCGGGACAGGGGCAACCGGTCCAATGAGCAGTTCTTC; CDR3 protein: CASSLVSRDRGNRSNEQFF; V gene: TRBV7-9; clone size: .; D gene: TRBD1; J gene: TRBJ2-1
CDR3 DNA: TGCAGCGTTGGTTTAAGAGGGGACCCCACAGATACGCAGTATTTT; CDR3 protein: CSVGLRGDPTDTQYF; V gene: TRBV29-1; clone size: many; D gene: .; J gene: TRBJ2-3
CDR3 DNA: TGTGCCATCAGTGAGCACGGACAGGGAACTGACAACAACGATGCCCAGTACTTC; CDR3 protein: CAISEHGQGTDNNDAQYF; V gene: TRBV10-3; clone size: .; D gene: TRBD1; J gene: TRBJ2-5
CDR3 DNA: TGCGCCAGCAGCCAAGGACGCTCTAGGGACTATGGCTACACCTTC; CDR3 protein: CASSQGRSRDYGYTF; V gene: TRBV4-1; clone size: .; D gene: .; J gene: TRBJ1-2
CDR3 DNA: TGCAGCGTTGAAAGCTTTAGCGGGTCGGGCGGGGAGCTGTTTTTT; CDR3 protein: CSVESFSGSGGELFF; V gene: TRBV29-1; clone size: .; D gene: TRBD2; J gene: TRBJ2-2
CDR3 DNA: TGTGCCAGCAGGAAAGAGGACCACAACACTGAAGCTTTCTTT; CDR3 protein: CASRKEDHNTEAFF; V gene: TRBV2; clone size: once; D gene: .; J gene: TRBJ1-1
CDR3 DNA: TGTGCCAGCAGCTTAGCCGGGAGGGCTGGCAGCGATACGCAGTATTTT; CDR3 protein: CASSLAGRAGSDTQYF; V gene: TRBV7-3; clone size: .; D gene: TRBD2; J gene: TRBJ2-3
CDR3 DNA: TGTGCCAGCAGCTTAGAAGGTAGCGGACACACCGGGGAGCTGTTTTTT; CDR3 protein: CASSLEGSGHTGELFF; V gene: TRBV7-9; clone size: once; D gene: .; J gene: TRBJ2-2
CDR3 DNA: TGCGCCAGCAGCCCCCGGGACTCCGGAGACGAGCAGTTCTTC; CDR3 protein: CASSPRDSGDEQFF; V gene: TRBV5-1; clone size: .; D gene: .; J gene: TRBJ2-1
CDR3 DNA: TGTGCCAGCAGTTTATTGGGACAGGGTGGCGAAAAACTGTTTTTT; CDR3 protein: CASSLLGQGGEKLFF; V gene: TRBV27; clone size: .; D gene: TRBD1; J gene: TRBJ1-4
CDR3 DNA: TGTGCCAGCAGCGTAGATTCAGGGGGAGAGACCCAGTACTTC; CDR3 protein: CASSVDSGGETQYF; V gene: TRBV9; clone size: .; D gene: TRBD1; J gene: TRBJ2-5
CDR3 DNA: TGTGCCAGCAGACCGGGACTAGCAGCAGATACGCAGTATTTT; CDR3 protein: CASRPGLAADTQYF; V gene: TRBV2; clone size: .; D gene: TRBD2; J gene: TRBJ2-3
CDR3 DNA: TGTGCCAGCGACAGGGGGGGCTATGGCTACACCTTC; CDR3 protein: CASDRGGYGYTF; V gene: TRBV28; clone size: .; D gene: TRBD1; J gene: TRBJ1-2
CDR3 DNA: TGTGCCAGCAGTTCTGGGACGCATGAGTACGAGCAGTACTTC; CDR3 protein: CASSSGTHEYEQYF; V gene: TRBV6-5; clone size: .; D gene: .; J gene: TRBJ2-7
CDR3 DNA: TGTGCCATCAAGGCCGAGGCCGGGGAGCTGTTTTTT; CDR3 protein: CAIKAEAGELFF; V gene: TRBV10-3; clone size: .; D gene: .; J gene: TRBJ2-2
CDR3 DNA: TGTGCCAGCAGTGAAGCAGGGGACTGGATGGATACGCAGTATTTT; CDR3 protein: CASSEAGDWMDTQYF; V gene: TRBV6-1; clone size: many; D gene: .; J gene: TRBJ2-3
CDR3 DNA: TGTGCCAGCAGTGCGGGGAGCGGGAGTTCCAATGAGCAGTTCTTC; CDR3 protein: CASSAGSGSSNEQFF; V gene: TRBV6-5; clone size: few; D gene: TRBD2; J gene: TRBJ2-1
CDR3 DNA: TGTGCCAGCAGTTTGCCCCTGGGGATAGCCCATGAGCAGTTCTTC; CDR3 protein: CASSLPLGIAHEQFF; V gene: TRBV28; clone size: .; D gene: .; J gene: TRBJ2-1
CDR3 DNA: TGTGCCAGCAGCCTAACTGAGGGGAGTGCTTTCTTT; CDR3 protein: CASSLTEGSAFF; V gene: TRBV13; clone size: .; D gene: .; J gene: TRBJ1-1
CDR3 DNA: TGTGCCAGCAGTGAATTGGAAGGAAGCACCGGGGAGCTGTTTTTT; CDR3 protein: CASSELEGSTGELFF; V gene: TRBV2; clone size: once; D gene: .; J gene: TRBJ2-2
CDR3 DNA: TGTGCCAGCAGCGTCCATGAGGGTACTGAAGCTTTCTTT; CDR3 protein: CASSVHEGTEAFF; V gene: TRBV9; clone size: .; D gene: .; J gene: TRBJ1-1
CDR3 DNA: TGTGCCAGCAGCTTAGGGGAGGGGAGCGAAAAACTGTTTTTT; CDR3 protein: CASSLGEGSEKLFF; V gene: TRBV7-9; clone size: .; D gene: .; J gene: TRBJ1-4
CDR3 DNA: TGTGCCAGCAGCCGACTAACCACTGACGGGGGAGGAGGAAACACCATATATTTT; CDR3 protein: CASSRLTTDGGGGNTIYF; V gene: TRBV7-9; clone size: once; D gene: .; J gene: TRBJ1-3
CDR3 DNA: TGCGCCAGCAGCGAGGGACTTATCGAGACCCAGTACTTC; CDR3 protein: CASSEGLIETQYF; V gene: TRBV5-1; clone size: .; D gene: .; J gene: TRBJ2-5
CDR3 DNA: TGTGCCAGCAGCTTAGCGCGCAGTAGCGACGAGCAGTACTTC; CDR3 protein: CASSLARSSDEQYF; V gene: TRBV7-3; clone size: .; D gene: .; J gene: TRBJ2-7
CDR3 DNA: TGTGCCACCATGAGGGGACAGGGGCTCCAAGAGACCCAGTACTTC; CDR3 protein: CATMRGQGLQETQYF; V gene: TRBV15; clone size: few; D gene: TRBD1; J gene: TRBJ2-5
CDR3 DNA: TGTGCCAGCAGCCCGTCACGCGGACTTGGGGGGACCCAGTACTTC; CDR3 protein: CASSPSRGLGGTQYF; V gene: TRBV9; clone size: .; D gene: .; J gene: TRBJ2-5
CDR3 DNA: TGTGCCAGCAGTGACATCGGCTACACCTTC; CDR3 protein: CASSDIGYTF; V gene: TRBV6-1; clone size: .; D gene: .; J gene: TRBJ1-2
CDR3 DNA: TGTGCCAGCAGCTTAGCTTCGGGACGCTCTGGGGCCAACGTCCTGACTTTC; CDR3 protein: CASSLASGRSGANVLTF; V gene: TRBV11-2; clone size: .; D gene: .; J gene: TRBJ2-6
CDR3 DNA: TGTGCCAGCAGCCCCGTTGCGGTGATGAACACTGAAGCTTTCTTT; CDR3 protein: CASSPVAVMNTEAFF; V gene: TRBV7-2; clone size: .; D gene: .; J gene: TRBJ1-1
CDR3 DNA: TGTGCCAGCAGCTTTCCTCGGGGGGAACGGTACTTC; CDR3 protein: CASSFPRGERYF; V gene: TRBV7-9; clone size: .; D gene: TRBD2; J gene: TRBJ2-7
CDR3 DNA: TGTGCCAGCAGCTTAGGTGGGACTAGCGGGAGTAGGGTATCCTACGAGCAGTACTTC; CDR3 protein: CASSLGGTSGSRVSYEQYF; V gene: TRBV7-8; clone size: .; D gene: TRBD2; J gene: TRBJ2-7
CDR3 DNA: TGTGCCAGCAGCTTATATGGACAGACCTATGGCTACACCTTC; CDR3 protein: CASSLYGQTYGYTF; V gene: TRBV7-2; clone size: few; D gene: .; J gene: TRBJ1-2
CDR3 DNA: TGTGCCAGCAGCTGGAGTGCCCAAGAGACCCAATACTTC; CDR3 protein: CASSWSAQETQYF; V gene: TRBV5-4; clone size: .; D gene: .; J gene: TRBJ2-5
CDR3 DNA: TGTGCCAGCAGTGAACTAGCATCATATACGCAGTATTTT; CDR3 protein: CASSELASYTQYF; V gene: TRBV6-1; clone size: .; D gene: .; J gene: TRBJ2-3
CDR3 DNA: TGCGCCAGCAGCCAAGATCTAGGTGGGCCCGGGGAGCTGTTTTTT; CDR3 protein: CASSQDLGGPGELFF; V gene: TRBV4-1; clone size: once; D gene: .; J gene: TRBJ2-2
CDR3 DNA: TGTGCCAGTAGTAATGAGGGGGCCCTTCAGCCCCAGCATTTT; CDR3 protein: CASSNEGALQPQHF; V gene: TRBV19; clone size: .; D gene: TRBD1; J gene: TRBJ1-5
CDR3 DNA: TGTGCCAGCAGCTTAGGAGTACTAGCGGGCGCCTACGAGCAGTACTTC; CDR3 protein: CASSLGVLAGAYEQYF; V gene: TRBV7-9; clone size: .; D gene: TRBD2; J gene: TRBJ2-7
CDR3 DNA: TGCGCCAGCAGCGAGGGACTAGCGGGAACCGGTGAGCAGTTCTTC; CDR3 protein: CASSEGLAGTGEQFF; V gene: TRBV5-1; clone size: .; D gene: TRBD2; J gene: TRBJ2-1
CDR3 DNA: TGTGCCAGTAGTATAGTTGGGAGGCCGGACACTGAAGCTTTCTTT; CDR3 protein: CASSIVGRPDTEAFF; V gene: TRBV19; clone size: once; D gene: .; J gene: TRBJ1-1
CDR3 DNA: TGTGCCAGCAGCTTAGCCCGGGACCGCTACGAGCAGTACTTC; CDR3 protein: CASSLARDRYEQYF; V gene: TRBV11-2; clone size: .; D gene: .; J gene: TRBJ2-7
CDR3 DNA: TGTGCCAGCAGTGATGCCGCACGGAAAGGGAATCAGCCCCAGCATTTT; CDR3 protein: CASSDAARKGNQPQHF; V gene: TRBV6-1; clone size: .; D gene: .; J gene: TRBJ1-5
CDR3 DNA: TGTGCCATCAGTGAGTCCAAAGGGGCCGGGGAGCTGTTTTTT; CDR3 protein: CAISESKGAGELFF; V gene: TRBV10-3; clone size: .; D gene: .; J gene: TRBJ2-2
CDR3 DNA: TGTGCCAGCAGCCCTCGGAGCGCGGGAGGAGAGACCCAGTACTTC; CDR3 protein: CASSPRSAGGETQYF; V gene: TRBV14; clone size: .; D gene: TRBD2; J gene: TRBJ2-5
CDR3 DNA: TGCGCCAGCAGCTACTATACGGACAGGGATGAGCAGTTCTTC; CDR3 protein: CASSYYTDRDEQFF; V gene: TRBV5-1; clone size: few; D gene: TRBD1; J gene: TRBJ2-1
CDR3 DNA: TGTGCCAGCAGACGTAGGGGGCGCGGAACAACTAATGAAAAACTGTTTTTT; CDR3 protein: CASRRRGRGTTNEKLFF; V gene: TRBV5-6; clone size: .; D gene: TRBD1; J gene: TRBJ1-4
CDR3 DNA: TGTGCCAGCAGCGTAGGAGACTCAAGAACTAATACGCAGTATTTT; CDR3 protein: CASSVGDSRTNTQYF; V gene: TRBV9; clone size: once; D gene: .; J gene: TRBJ2-3
CDR3 DNA: TGCAGTGCCGGCAGGGATGCTGAAGCTTTCTTT; CDR3 protein: CSAGRDAEAFF; V gene: TRBV20-1; clone size: few; D gene: .; J gene: TRBJ1-1